Listed below are T cell receptor beta chains from one sample, sequenced in a study of CD8+CD57+ T cells in acquired aplastic anemia. One entry per CDR3 protein, called by TCRdb with MiXCR from the reads. This sample has about 190,000 distinct CDR3 sequences; roughly 64% occur once, and the top ten carry more than 45%. The source material was sorted CD4+, CD8+, or CD8+CD57+ T cells (not recorded which) from PBMCs. Receptors originate from a human donor with severe aplastic anemia or a healthy control (not recorded which). The CDR3 runs from the conserved cysteine through the conserved F or W. The D gene is left open where the match is weak. Clone sizes are given selectively: once, few, many, or a class where the clone is expanded.

clone_size	v_call	j_call	d_call	cdr3_nt	cdr3_aa
.	TRBV7-3	TRBJ2-1	.	TGTGCCAGCAGCTTGGGGCGACATAAGTACAATGAGCAGTTCTTC	CASSLGRHKYNEQFF
.	TRBV30	TRBJ1-2	.	TGTGCCTGGAGTGTATCCGAGGGAGCTGGCTACACCTTC	CAWSVSEGAGYTF
many	TRBV27	TRBJ2-7	TRBD1	TGTGCCAGCAGTTGGACAGGGGGATCCTACGAGCAGTACTTC	CASSWTGGSYEQYF
few	TRBV7-8	TRBJ2-7	TRBD1	TGTGCCAGCAGCGGGGACAGTCGAAGCTCCTACGAGCAGTACTTC	CASSGDSRSSYEQYF
many	TRBV19	TRBJ2-2	.	TGTGCCAGTAGTACTGCCTGGGAACTTTTCACCGGGGAGCTGTTTTTT	CASSTAWELFTGELFF
few	TRBV7-8	TRBJ2-3	.	TGTGCCAGCAGCTTGGCGACGCGGGGAGAGGGAGATACGCAGTATTTT	CASSLATRGEGDTQYF
few	TRBV7-3	TRBJ2-7	.	TGTGCCAGCAGCTTAGGTCCTGGGGAGGACTACGAGCAGTACTTC	CASSLGPGEDYEQYF
once	TRBV11-3	TRBJ2-2	TRBD1	TGTGCCAGCAGTAACTCCGGGACAGGGAACACCGGGGAGCTGTTTTTT	CASSNSGTGNTGELFF
.	TRBV29-1	TRBJ1-4	TRBD1	TGCAGCGCACGTCCCGGGACAGGGAACGAAAAACTGTTTTTT	CSARPGTGNEKLFF
.	TRBV7-9	TRBJ2-5	TRBD1	TGTGCCAGCAGCTTAGGAGGGACAGGGGGAGAGACCCAGCACTTC	CASSLGGTGGETQHF
many	TRBV4-2	TRBJ2-7	.	TGTGCCAGCAGCCAAGGGGAGGAGCAGTACTTC	CASSQGEEQYF
few	TRBV20-1	TRBJ1-2	TRBD1	TGCAGTGCTTGGGTAGGGACAGGGGGCTATGGCTACACCTTC	CSAWVGTGGYGYTF
few	TRBV15	TRBJ1-4	.	TGTGCCACCAGCAGCGACCAGGGAGGCTGGCTGTTTTTT	CATSSDQGGWLFF
many	TRBV5-1	TRBJ2-7	.	TGCGCCGGCAGCCTTGACGTCTACGAGCAGTACTTC	CAGSLDVYEQYF
many	TRBV12-3/TRBV12-4	TRBJ2-7	TRBD1	TGTGCCAGCAGTGACGGGACAGGGGGCGGAGAGCAGTACTTC	CASSDGTGGGEQYF
.	TRBV2	TRBJ2-5	TRBD2	TGTGCCACCCGAGAGAGGACTAGCGGGGGGGCCCGGGAGACCCAGTACTTC	CATRERTSGGARETQYF
.	TRBV20-1	TRBJ1-1	TRBD1	TGCAGTGCCAAGGAGCCAGGGGGCCTAAACACTGAAGCTTTCTTT	CSAKEPGGLNTEAFF
.	TRBV2	TRBJ1-1	.	TGTGCCAGCAGTGGCCAGGGGATCGACACTGGAGCTTTCTTT	CASSGQGIDTGAFF
.	TRBV15	TRBJ2-7	.	TGTGCCACTAACAGAGATTTAGGGCAGGACGGGCAGTACTTC	CATNRDLGQDGQYF
.	TRBV7-9	TRBJ1-1	.	TGTGCCAGCAGCTTGGACAGTGGGAACACTGAAGCCTTCTTT	CASSLDSGNTEAFF
.	TRBV20-1	TRBJ1-6	.	TGCAGTGCTAGACCGATGACAGGTCCGAACCTCTATAATTCACCCCTCCACTTT	CSARPMTGPNLYNSPLHF
.	TRBV7-9	TRBJ2-5	TRBD1	TGTGCCAGCAGCCTCCGGGACAGCTTGTACTTC	CASSLRDSLYF
.	TRBV6-5	TRBJ2-7	.	TGTGCCAGCAGACACAATACAGGGTTAGGTTACGAGCAGTACTTC	CASRHNTGLGYEQYF
.	TRBV30	TRBJ1-4	.	TGTGCCTGTGCTGTGCGGAGGCTTGCAACTAATGAAAAACTGTTTTTT	CACAVRRLATNEKLFF
.	TRBV5-1	TRBJ1-1	.	TGCGCCAGCAGCTTGGAATCAGCGAACACTGAAGCTTTCTTT	CASSLESANTEAFF
.	TRBV5-1	TRBJ2-5	TRBD2	TGCGCCAGCAGCCCTACTGGCGGGAGGTTGGAGACCCAGTACTTC	CASSPTGGRLETQYF
.	TRBV19	TRBJ1-6	.	TGTGCCAGCCCCCATAGGGAAAGTTCCTATAATTCACCCCTCCACTTT	CASPHRESSYNSPLHF
.	TRBV7-9	TRBJ2-2	.	TGTGCCAGCAGCTCCCCAGTCACGGGGGACGGGGAGCTGTTTTTT	CASSSPVTGDGELFF
.	TRBV7-2	TRBJ2-7	TRBD2	TGTGCCAGCAGCTTAGCGGGGAGCGGGGGGCGGCGCCCCTACGAGCAGTACTTC	CASSLAGSGGRRPYEQYF
.	TRBV7-2	TRBJ2-3	TRBD1	TGTGCCAGCAGCTACGGGGACAGGACTCGCACAGATACGCAGTATTTT	CASSYGDRTRTDTQYF
few	TRBV7-3	TRBJ1-6	TRBD1	TGTGCCAGCAGCGCCTCGGGACAGGGGACTTCGCCCCTCCACTTT	CASSASGQGTSPLHF
few	TRBV15	TRBJ1-6	.	TGTGCCACCAGCGGCTTCGGGGGGCGCGGTAATTCACCCCTCCACTTT	CATSGFGGRGNSPLHF
.	TRBV2	TRBJ1-1	.	TGTGCCAGCACCGGACAGATACTGACTGAAGCTTTCTTT	CASTGQILTEAFF
.	TRBV6-2/TRBV6-3	TRBJ2-3	.	TGTGCCAGCAGTTACGATGATACGCAGTATTTT	CASSYDDTQYF
.	TRBV24-1	TRBJ1-4	TRBD1	TGTGCCACCAGTGATCCGGGACAGGGCAATGAAAAACTGTTTTTT	CATSDPGQGNEKLFF
many	TRBV28	TRBJ1-2	TRBD1	TGTGCCAGCAGTTTCGGGGACAGGGAGAGCTACACCTTC	CASSFGDRESYTF
.	TRBV7-9	TRBJ1-2	.	TGTGCCAGCAGCTCCAGGGTTTCTCACGGCTACACCTTC	CASSSRVSHGYTF
many	TRBV12-3/TRBV12-4	TRBJ1-1	TRBD1	TGTGCCAGCAGTCCAAGACAGGGGATGAACACTGAAGCTTTCTTT	CASSPRQGMNTEAFF
.	TRBV2	TRBJ2-2	.	TGTGCCAGCAGTGTTGCGGTTGACTCCCCAACGAACAACGGGGAGCTGCTTTTT	CASSVAVDSPTNNGELLF
many	TRBV7-6	TRBJ2-6	.	TGTGCCAGCAGCTTAGGCTCTGGGGCCAACGTCCTGACTTTC	CASSLGSGANVLTF
.	TRBV2	TRBJ1-5	.	TGTGCCAGCAACGGCGGGAACAATCAGCCCCAGCATTTT	CASNGGNNQPQHF
.	TRBV19	TRBJ2-1	TRBD2	TGTGCCAGTAGTATAGTAGCGGGGGAGCTCAATGAGCAGTTCTTC	CASSIVAGELNEQFF